The 20 T cell receptor beta chains below all came from one sample that was sequenced in a study of blood T cell repertoires in COVID-19. Libraries were prepared by immunoSEQ multiplex PCR; TCRdb keeps only in-frame clonotypes and omits some of them. Of over 250,000 clones detected, roughly 86% appear once; the ten largest clones hold around 9.1%. Sequenced input: peripheral blood. The receptors were gathered from a man aged 40-49 years who had recovered from COVID-19.

This clone was seen once. CDR3 amino acids: CASSFIGRGSNQPQHF. For the CDR3, the DNA is TGTGCCAGCAGCTTTATAGGGAGGGGCAGCAATCAGCCCCAGCATTTT. The chain couples TRBV27 to TRBJ1-5, with D possibly matching TRBD1 (5 bases). V was clipped by 6 bases and J by 1 base, with 16 bases between them. The germline gives CDR1 MNHEY, CDR2 SMNVEV (reference sequence). The length of the CDR3 is 16 residues.

The chain is built from TRBV30 and TRBJ1-1; D gene unclear. Germline CDR1 and CDR2: GTSNPN and SVGIG (reference sequence). The CDR3 is 12 residues long. V lost 5 bases and J lost 6, with 13 bases in between. The CDR3 DNA follows: TGTGCCTGGTCGAGGGATTCGGCTGAAGCTTTCTTT. It yields the protein CAWSRDSAEAFF.

J is TRBJ2-7 and V is TRBV5-1, with 9 bases that match TRBD1. The V gene's germline CDR1 is SGHRS and CDR2 YFSETQ. J lost 1 base, V lost 3 bases, and 8 bases had no gene match. This CDR3 region has 16 residues. The CDR3 spells CASSYDRDRVSYEQYF. CDR3 bases: TGCGCCAGCAGCTATGACCGGGACAGGGTTTCCTACGAGCAGTACTTC.

The genes are TRBV5-4 and TRBJ2-2; 8 bases are a match to TRBD1. Germline-derived CDR1 and CDR2 are SGHNT and YYREEE (reference sequence). V was pared by 4 bases and J by 7 bases, with 12 bases of the junction left unmatched. This CDR3 contains 16 residues. CDR3: CASSATGQGSFGELFF. The CDR3 DNA reads TGTGCCAGCAGCGCTACCGGACAGGGCAGTTTCGGGGAGCTGTTTTTT.

This clone was detected only once. The V gene is TRBV10-3, the J gene TRBJ1-1; 7 bases are shared with TRBD1. The V gene's germline CDR1 is ENHRY and CDR2 SYGVKD. The trim removed 7 bases at V and 1 base at J, leaving 18 bases unmatched. The length of the CDR3 is 18 residues. The CDR3 sequence: CAIKRQGSKGASNTEAFF. The CDR3 DNA reads as TGTGCCATCAAACGACAGGGCTCAAAAGGGGCATCGAACACTGAAGCTTTCTTT.

Only a few counts were recorded for this clone. The gene calls are TRBV5-1 and TRBJ2-7; 8 positions match TRBD1. V was clipped by 0 bases and J by 6 bases; unmatched bases: 5. Germline CDR1 is SGHRS and CDR2 is YFSETQ. The CDR3 runs 14 residues. The CDR3 region is CASSLVQGAREQYF. CDR3 nucleotides: TGCGCCAGCAGCTTGGTGCAGGGGGCTCGCGAGCAGTACTTC. Together with reference TRBV5-1 and TRBJ2-7, the CDR3 gives the full variable domain: KAGVTQTPRYLIKTRGQQVTLSCSPISGHRSVSWYQQTPGQGLQFLFEYFSETQRNKGNFPGRFSGRQFSNSRSEMNVSTLELGDSALYLCASSLVQGAREQYFGPGTRLTVT.

The CDR3: CASSPILGRDRVRQYF. The CDR3 DNA reads as TGCGCCAGCAGCCCTATCCTGGGGAGGGACAGGGTTCGGCAGTACTTC. The V call is TRBV4-1, the J call TRBJ2-7; 9 bases fit TRBD1. Per germline, CDR1 MGHRA and CDR2 YSYEKL. The CDR3 runs to 16 residues. V shed 4 bases and J 9 bases; nucleotides not matched to a gene: 16.

The count of this clone is one. The CDR3 here is CASSLGSSVPYNEQFF. Here the CDR3 DNA reads TGTGCCAGCAGCTTAGGGAGTAGCGTCCCATACAATGAGCAGTTCTTC. The chain couples TRBV7-2 to TRBJ2-1, with D possibly TRBD2 on 5 matching bases. Germline CDR1 and CDR2: SGHTA and FQGNSA. Trimming took off 1 base at V and 4 bases at J, with 14 bases between the two ends. The CDR3 runs to 16 residues.

The V gene is TRBV15, the J gene TRBJ1-4; 8 nucleotides agree with TRBD1. The CDR3 is made up of 16 amino acids. V dropped 3 bases and J dropped 5; count of bases not matched to a gene: 8. In germline, CDR1 is LNHNV, CDR2 YYDKDF (reference sequence). The CDR3 loop reads CATSRARTGRNEKLFF. DNA of the CDR3: TGTGCCACCAGCAGGGCTCGGACAGGGAGAAATGAAAAACTGTTTTTT.

The DNA of the CDR3 is TGTGCCAGCAAGCAGGCACAGCCCCCGAGCGGCTACACCTTC. Translated, it gives CASKQAQPPSGYTF. The chain combines TRBV18 with TRBJ1-2; D is undetermined. Trimming took 8 bases from V and 8 from J, leaving 21 bases between them. The CDR3 has 14 amino acids. Per the germline V gene, CDR1 is KGHSH and CDR2 is LQKENI.

This chain uses TRBV6-5 with TRBJ1-3; 8 nucleotides align to TRBD1. After removal of 0 bases from V and 4 bases from J, the junction contained 5 bases not matched to a gene. Looked up from germline, CDR1 is MNHEY and CDR2 is SVGAGI. This CDR3 comprises 16 residues. CDR3 coding DNA: TGTGCCAGCAGTTACTCCCCGACAGGGGCGGGAAACACCATATATTTT. Translating gives CASSYSPTGAGNTIYF.

This rearrangement joins TRBV11-2 to TRBJ1-4, with D perhaps TRBD1 (6 bases). CDR3 size: 18 residues. From germline, CDR1 is SGHAT and CDR2 FQNNGV. V was trimmed by 5 bases and J by 2 bases, leaving 21 bases between them. The CDR3 nucleotides read TGTGCCAGCAGCCCGTTTCCCAGGGGAATCGTGACTAATGAAAAACTGTTTTTT. Translating gives CASSPFPRGIVTNEKLFF.

The chain links TRBV6-5 to TRBJ2-3; D is possibly TRBD2 (5 bases). The germline V gene encodes CDR1 MNHEY and CDR2 SVGAGI. The CDR3 length is 13 residues. V was shortened by 6 bases and J by 4 bases, with 11 bases between the two germline ends. Here the CDR3 reads CASSSLVSDTQYF. The CDR3 DNA follows: TGTGCCAGCAGCTCACTAGTCTCAGATACGCAGTATTTT.

The chain joins TRBV6-5 to TRBJ2-7; 9 bases are a match to TRBD1. This CDR3 has 13 amino acids. V lost 6 bases to trimming and J lost 4 bases; unmatched junction nucleotides: 4. Germline lookup yields CDR1 MNHEY and CDR2 SVGAGI. CDR3 DNA: TGTGCCAGCAGGGGGACAGGGTTATACGAGCAGTACTTC. Translation: CASRGTGLYEQYF.

Note on this clone: Within the sample, other DNA sequences also encode this same CDR3. V gene TRBV7-6 combines with J gene TRBJ2-1; a possible D gene is TRBD1 (6 bases). Per germline, CDR1 SGHVS and CDR2 FNYEAQ. This CDR3 contains 15 residues. The germline V and J ends were trimmed by 4 bases and 2 bases, with 12 bases remaining between them. CDR3 sequence: CASSSRTATYNEQFF. The CDR3, as DNA: TGTGCCAGCAGCTCTAGGACAGCGACCTACAATGAGCAGTTCTTC.

The rearrangement links TRBV21-1 to TRBJ2-2; the table's D call, TRBD1, was not checked against the DNA. TRBV21-1 is labeled a pseudogene. CDR3 length equals 16 residues. The CDR3 spells CASCAARQGCTGELFF. For the CDR3, the DNA is TGTGCCAGTTGCGCGGCGAGACAGGGCTGCACCGGGGAGCTGTTTTTT.

The rearrangement uses TRBV10-2 and TRBJ1-2, with TRBD1 matching 11 bases. The CDR3 length is 14 residues. The V gene's germline CDR1 is WSHSY and CDR2 SAAADI. Germline trimming cut 6 bases from V and 4 bases from J; bases unmatched to any gene: 4. DNA of the CDR3: TGCGCCAGCAGCGGGGGGACAGGGGGCTATGGCTACACCTTC. Protein: CASSGGTGGYGYTF.

This chain joins TRBV19 and TRBJ1-1; TRBD1 matches 9 bases. Germline CDR1 reads LNHDA; CDR2 reads SQIVND (reference sequence). The CDR3 contains 18 residues. The J segment lost 3 bases and the V segment lost 0 bases, leaving 11 bases of the junction unmatched. The CDR3, as DNA: TGTGCCAGTAGTATAGAGACGGACAGGGGCGGCGTGGACACTGAAGCTTTCTTT. Its protein is CASSIETDRGGVDTEAFF.

The V and J genes are TRBV10-3 and TRBJ2-7, with 8 bases aligning to TRBD2. Trimming removed 6 bases from V and 4 bases from J; junction bases left unmatched: 11. The CDR3 is 15 residues long. Germline assignment: CDR1 ENHRY and CDR2 SYGVKD. The CDR3 loop is CAIRTQRERGYEQYF. DNA of the CDR3: TGTGCCATCAGAACTCAGCGGGAGCGTGGTTACGAGCAGTACTTC.

The rearrangement links TRBV6-4 to TRBJ2-7; TRBD1 matches 9 bases. The length of the CDR3 is 14 residues. The junction had 9 bases not matched to a gene; V was cut back by 11 bases and J by 1 base. The germline V gene encodes CDR1 MRHNA and CDR2 SNTAGT. The CDR3 sequence is CALTGTGNSYEQYF. CDR3 in DNA: TGTGCCCTCACGGGGACAGGGAATTCCTACGAGCAGTACTTC.